The rows below give T cell receptor beta chains drawn from one sample of a study of blood T cell repertoires in COVID-19. The assay was immunoSEQ multiplex PCR, and TCRdb's table has in-frame clones only and misses some. The table lists 220,000 or so clones, approximately 83% of them singletons. The material sequenced was peripheral blood. These receptor sequences come from a woman aged 55-75 years with acute or convalescent COVID-19. Each CDR3 is given without its conserved first and last residue. The order of the fields is V gene, J gene, CDR3 protein.

v_gene: TRBV10-3; j_gene: TRBJ2-1; CDR3aa: VSGASYNEQF
v_gene: TRBV19; j_gene: TRBJ2-3; CDR3aa: ASSGGGTDTQY
v_gene: TRBV5-8; j_gene: TRBJ1-4; CDR3aa: ASSRRGRVTNEKLF
v_gene: TRBV7-2; j_gene: TRBJ2-7; CDR3aa: ASSLSSSGGYEQY
v_gene: TRBV2; j_gene: TRBJ2-2; CDR3aa: ASSDRLAAGELF
v_gene: TRBV19; j_gene: TRBJ1-2; CDR3aa: ASTNSRGALYGYT
v_gene: TRBV6-1; j_gene: TRBJ1-2; CDR3aa: ASSEARGNYGYT
v_gene: TRBV30; j_gene: TRBJ1-1; CDR3aa: AWRRTGNTEAF
v_gene: TRBV6-5; j_gene: TRBJ1-1; CDR3aa: ASTQGALGTEAF
v_gene: TRBV28; j_gene: TRBJ1-1; CDR3aa: ASSLTRVNTEAF
v_gene: TRBV6-5; j_gene: TRBJ1-6; CDR3aa: ASSSSGEGAYSPLH
v_gene: TRBV4-1; j_gene: TRBJ1-3; CDR3aa: ASSQDPPGGLGNTIY
v_gene: TRBV5-6; j_gene: TRBJ2-3; CDR3aa: ASSFDFRGAGRTDTQY
v_gene: TRBV19; j_gene: TRBJ1-1; CDR3aa: ASSTSGTRDTEAF
v_gene: TRBV2; j_gene: TRBJ2-7; CDR3aa: ASSAGSRTGAYEQY
v_gene: TRBV5-1; j_gene: TRBJ1-6; CDR3aa: ASSSGQPNSPLH
v_gene: TRBV2; j_gene: TRBJ2-3; CDR3aa: ASSEGTSGNTDTQY
v_gene: TRBV4-3; j_gene: TRBJ1-1; CDR3aa: ASSLSPGAGGEAF
v_gene: TRBV2; j_gene: TRBJ2-3; CDR3aa: ASTQTDTQY
v_gene: TRBV4-3; j_gene: TRBJ2-1; CDR3aa: ASSQDAAVTYNEQF
v_gene: TRBV6-6; j_gene: TRBJ1-6; CDR3aa: PTGQGSPLH
v_gene: TRBV5-1; j_gene: TRBJ1-3; CDR3aa: ASSLEQGSLTIY
v_gene: TRBV2; j_gene: TRBJ2-7; CDR3aa: ASSGDRWTYEQY
v_gene: TRBV30; j_gene: TRBJ1-2; CDR3aa: AWSDGRVGYT
v_gene: TRBV7-8; j_gene: TRBJ2-7; CDR3aa: ASSKGLAGGISYEQY
v_gene: TRBV7-7; j_gene: TRBJ2-2; CDR3aa: ASSLDTGGTGELF
v_gene: TRBV28; j_gene: TRBJ2-7; CDR3aa: ASRTNYEQY
v_gene: TRBV2; j_gene: TRBJ2-7; CDR3aa: ASSPGQPYEQY
v_gene: TRBV7-6; j_gene: TRBJ2-1; CDR3aa: ASSLGGGVGSSSYNEQF
v_gene: TRBV6-1; j_gene: TRBJ2-1; CDR3aa: ASSVDPSGGASIRNEQF
v_gene: TRBV5-8; j_gene: TRBJ1-1; CDR3aa: ASSLTGGGEAF
v_gene: TRBV27; j_gene: TRBJ2-2; CDR3aa: ATADRGRPGELF
v_gene: TRBV19; j_gene: TRBJ1-1; CDR3aa: ASSTHTGAAEAF
v_gene: TRBV29-1; j_gene: TRBJ1-2; CDR3aa: SVEMFPTGFNGYT
v_gene: TRBV6-5; j_gene: TRBJ1-6; CDR3aa: ASSEMVNSPLH
v_gene: TRBV5-1; j_gene: TRBJ2-7; CDR3aa: ASSLGGQLGEQY
v_gene: TRBV7-9; j_gene: TRBJ1-2; CDR3aa: ASRAETGAPLYGYT
v_gene: TRBV7-2; j_gene: TRBJ2-1; CDR3aa: ASRPLGQGRDEQF
v_gene: TRBV15; j_gene: TRBJ2-7; CDR3aa: ATSRGDGGRREQY
v_gene: TRBV19; j_gene: TRBJ2-2; CDR3aa: ASSPYGSTGTNTGELF
v_gene: TRBV4-3; j_gene: TRBJ1-5; CDR3aa: ASSQVTGYNQPQH
v_gene: TRBV30; j_gene: TRBJ1-6; CDR3aa: AWTTGGNSPLH
v_gene: TRBV21-1; j_gene: TRBJ1-2; CDR3aa: ASPKVEGRDYGYT
v_gene: TRBV18; j_gene: TRBJ1-1; CDR3aa: ASSPPSRIEAF
v_gene: TRBV28; j_gene: TRBJ1-3; CDR3aa: ASSLQGVSGNTIY
v_gene: TRBV5-1; j_gene: TRBJ2-7; CDR3aa: ASSLVERYYEQY
v_gene: TRBV6-1; j_gene: TRBJ2-3; CDR3aa: ASSDLIGGASDTQY
v_gene: TRBV11-2; j_gene: TRBJ2-7; CDR3aa: ASSHKAAGGYEQY
v_gene: TRBV9; j_gene: TRBJ1-2; CDR3aa: ASSSRGGGYT
v_gene: TRBV30; j_gene: TRBJ2-1; CDR3aa: AWSERRGISYNEQF
v_gene: TRBV30; j_gene: TRBJ2-5; CDR3aa: AWEPGSGGQETQY
v_gene: TRBV29-1; j_gene: TRBJ1-2; CDR3aa: SVERKGASVYGYT
v_gene: TRBV4-3; j_gene: TRBJ2-7; CDR3aa: ASSQERHYEQY
v_gene: TRBV11-1; j_gene: TRBJ2-1; CDR3aa: ASSPYGGRSYNKQF
v_gene: TRBV30; j_gene: TRBJ1-4; CDR3aa: AARQSTLEKLF
v_gene: TRBV4-1; j_gene: TRBJ1-3; CDR3aa: ASSQDQGATIY
v_gene: TRBV27; j_gene: TRBJ2-7; CDR3aa: ASSFGTGGSYEQY
v_gene: TRBV6-2/TRBV6-3; j_gene: TRBJ2-3; CDR3aa: ASSFSPTGGKDTQY